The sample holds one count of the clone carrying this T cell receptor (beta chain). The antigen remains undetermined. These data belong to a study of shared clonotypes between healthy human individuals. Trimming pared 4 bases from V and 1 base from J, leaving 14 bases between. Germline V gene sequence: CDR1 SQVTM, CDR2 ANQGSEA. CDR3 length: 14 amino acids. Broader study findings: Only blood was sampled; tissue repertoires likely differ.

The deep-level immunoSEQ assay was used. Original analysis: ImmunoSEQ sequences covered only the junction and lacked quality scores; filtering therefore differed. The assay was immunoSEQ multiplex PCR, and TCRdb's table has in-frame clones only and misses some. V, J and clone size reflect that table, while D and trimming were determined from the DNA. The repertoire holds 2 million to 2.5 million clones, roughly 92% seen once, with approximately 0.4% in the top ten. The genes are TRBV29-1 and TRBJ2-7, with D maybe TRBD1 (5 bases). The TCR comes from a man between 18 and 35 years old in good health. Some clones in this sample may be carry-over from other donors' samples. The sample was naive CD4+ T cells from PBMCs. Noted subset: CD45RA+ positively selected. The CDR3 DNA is TGCAGCGTTGTAGGTCAGGGCAAGTCCTACGAGCAGTACTTC. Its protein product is CSVVGQGKSYEQYF.